This T cell receptor (beta chain) was sequenced in a study of PD-1 blockade in classical Hodgkin lymphoma (TCRdb year 2020). Context from the whole study: Nivolumab dosing was 3 mg/kg intravenously every 2 weeks, continuing until either disease progression or unacceptable toxicity. A peripheral blood immune signature of response to PD-1 blockade in classical Hodgkin lymphoma was defined using TCR beta sequencing and CyTOF. What the authors observed across the whole study: By C4D1, a significant rise was seen in CD4+ TCR diversity but not in CD8+ TCR diversity (p=0.0027 vs p=0.16), and the rise was most apparent among complete responders (p=0.02). Diversity was lower in patients who began nivolumab less than 1 year after ASCT, so these patients were left out of later analyses to avoid confounding by immune reconstitution. Baseline TCR diversity was reported to be lower in newly diagnosed patients than in healthy donors and to be lower still in relapsed/refractory patients. Baseline diversity similar to that of newly diagnosed patients was observed in trial patients achieving complete response, whereas significantly lower diversity was observed in partial responders and progressors. The study was restricted to a single clinical trial cohort, and the causes of repertoire differences, possibly disease activity or prior therapy, were left undefined.

Regarding this clone: This clone's antigen is unknown. No much larger clone is present one base from it, and per-base qualities are unavailable.

Genomic DNA was extracted with the Qiagen DNeasy kit from unsorted PBMCs and from negatively selected CD4+ and CD8+ fractions. Amplification of TCR beta CDR3 regions was done by immunoSEQ multiplex PCR with primers that anneal to V and J segments. A synthetic immune receptor repertoire was used to minimize amplification bias, and any remaining bias was removed computationally after sequencing. The study's own analysis went as follows. Custom Python scripts were used to quantify repertoire diversity as the Shannon entropy index. Unsorted, CD4+ and CD8+ repertoires were analyzed separately, except for combined analyses in which CD4+ and CD8+ sequences were merged in silico. A clone counted as expanded when the clone's frequency after treatment rose at least 2-fold relative to C1D1, and clones undetected at baseline were given a pseudocount of 0.5. Clones with 0 or 1 copy at C1D1 were classified as singleton clones, and clones with 2 or more copies were classified as non-singleton clones. Clones expanded in unsorted samples were assigned a CD4+, CD8+ or unknown annotation through matching of protein sequences in sorted samples from the same patient. Diversity changes from C1D1 to C4D1 were tested in paired samples using Wilcoxon tests. As stored in TCRdb, this immuneACCESS dataset retains in-frame rearrangements with V and J assigned. A fraction of the clones does not appear; measured against another copy, unresolved V genes explain less than half of the discrepancy, and the remainder lacks a known reason. V and J calls plus clone size are reproduced from that table; the DNA served to infer D and trimming. A total of 89,000 or so clones appear in this sample, 85% to 95% of them only once. Approximately 2.4% of the sample is taken by the ten largest.

Per the germline V gene, SGHRS is the CDR1 and YFSETQ is the CDR2. The CDR3 runs 17 residues from the cysteine to the phenylalanine. CDR3 DNA only is kept here, 51 bases in frame from base 1. Clipping removes 4 bases from V and 5 bases from J, with 12 as the unmatched junction base count. Reading the label with the study, this specimen's time point is: cycle 2 day 1 (C2D1) of nivolumab. Every trial patient had relapsed after autologous stem cell transplantation, and cohorts A, B and C differed in prior brentuximab vedotin exposure. A total of about 51 patients with relapsed/refractory classical Hodgkin lymphoma made up the trial cohort, and each patient's best overall response was complete response, partial response or progressive disease. Trial patients were treated with single-agent nivolumab in the multi-cohort phase II CheckMate 205 trial. An independent review committee assessed best overall response by applying the 2007 International Working Group response criteria. PBMCs from the trial were collected at three points: immediately before nivolumab initiation (C1D1), and during therapy at cycle 2 day 1 and cycle 4 day 1. Peripheral blood was collected in 8 mL Vacutainer Cell Preparation Tubes, from which PBMCs were isolated by centrifugation and then cryopreserved.

This TCR came from a human donor with classical Hodgkin lymphoma. Sequencing was performed on peripheral blood mononuclear cells (PBMCs), taken before the second cycle of nivolumab. The chain employs TRBV5-1 and TRBJ1-4, with 9 middle bases fitting TRBD1. DNA sequence: TGCGCCAGCAGCCCATTACTCGGGACAGGGCCGAATGAAAAACTGTTTTTT. Its amino acids are CASSPLLGTGPNEKLFF.